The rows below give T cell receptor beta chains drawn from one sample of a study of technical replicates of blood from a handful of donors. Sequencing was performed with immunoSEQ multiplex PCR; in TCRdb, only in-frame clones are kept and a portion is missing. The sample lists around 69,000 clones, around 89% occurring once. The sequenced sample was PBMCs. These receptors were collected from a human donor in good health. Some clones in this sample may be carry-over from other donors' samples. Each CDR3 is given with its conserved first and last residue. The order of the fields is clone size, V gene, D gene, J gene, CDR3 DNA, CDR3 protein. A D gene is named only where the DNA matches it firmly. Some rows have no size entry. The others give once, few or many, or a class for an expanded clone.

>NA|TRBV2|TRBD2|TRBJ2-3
TGTGCCAGCCCCGGGACTAACACAGATACGCAGTATTTT
CASPGTNTDTQYF
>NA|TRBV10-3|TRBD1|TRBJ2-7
TGTGCCATCAGTGAGTCAGGGGGCTTGTACGAGCAGTACTTC
CAISESGGLYEQYF
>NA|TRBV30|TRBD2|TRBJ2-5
TGTGCCTGGAGTCGGCTAGCGGGTGGAGAGACCCAGTACTTC
CAWSRLAGGETQYF
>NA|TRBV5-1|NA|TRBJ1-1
TGCGCCAGCAGCTTTGCAGAGAACACTGAAGCTTTCTTT
CASSFAENTEAFF
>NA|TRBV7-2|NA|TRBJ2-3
TGTGCCAGCAGCTTAAGGGGAGGGGGGAGGCTCAATGAAGATACGCAGTATTTT
CASSLRGGGRLNEDTQYF
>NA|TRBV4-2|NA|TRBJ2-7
TGTGCCAGCAGCCAAGATCGGTCGCGGGCGTACGAGCAGTACTTC
CASSQDRSRAYEQYF
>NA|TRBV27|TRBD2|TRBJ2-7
TGTGCCAGCAGTTCCCTAGCGGGACCAACCTACGAGCAGTACTTC
CASSSLAGPTYEQYF
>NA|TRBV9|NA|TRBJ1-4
TGTGCCAGCAGCGTTCAGGGAGGGAATGAAAAACTGTTTTTT
CASSVQGGNEKLFF
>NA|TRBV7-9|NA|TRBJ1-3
TGTGCCAGCAGCTTCGGAGGGGCGCCTGGAAACACCATATATTTT
CASSFGGAPGNTIYF
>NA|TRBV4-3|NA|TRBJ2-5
TGCGCCAGCAGCCAAGATGGCGAGGGGAGGGAGACCCAGTACTTC
CASSQDGEGRETQYF
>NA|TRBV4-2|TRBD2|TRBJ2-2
TGTGCCAGCAGCCAACCCATGGCGGGGGGGCTCGGGGAGCTGTTTTTT
CASSQPMAGGLGELFF
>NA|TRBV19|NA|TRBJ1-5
TGTGCCAGTAGTCCGTGGGACATAAATCAGCCCCAGCATTTT
CASSPWDINQPQHF
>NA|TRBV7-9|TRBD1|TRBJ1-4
TGTGCCAGCAGCCCAGGGACAGGGACGTTAAAACTGTTTTTT
CASSPGTGTLKLFF
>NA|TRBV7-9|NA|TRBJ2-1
TGTGCCAGCAGCTTAGTAGACTACAATGAGCAGTTCTTC
CASSLVDYNEQFF
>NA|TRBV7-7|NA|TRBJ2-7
TGTGCCAGCAGCCCCGAGTACGAGCAGTACTTC
CASSPEYEQYF
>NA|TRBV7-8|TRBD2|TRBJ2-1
TGTGCCAGCAGCCTCCAAAGCGGGGGGGTAAGAAATGAGCAGTTCTTC
CASSLQSGGVRNEQFF
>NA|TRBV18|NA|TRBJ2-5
TGTGCCAGCTCCCAATCGACAGCTTCGATAGAGACCCAGTACTTC
CASSQSTASIETQYF
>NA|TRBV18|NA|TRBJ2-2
TGTGCCAGCTCACCACGGCCAGGGGCTTTCTCCGGGGAGCTGTTTTTT
CASSPRPGAFSGELFF
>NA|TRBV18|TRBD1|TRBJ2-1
TGTGCCAGCTCACCACCGGGGACAGTGGGCCGAAACAATGAGCAGTTCTTC
CASSPPGTVGRNNEQFF
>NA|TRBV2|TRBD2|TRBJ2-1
TGTGCCAGCAGACAGACTAGCGGGAGTTTGCGTGAGCAGTTCTTC
CASRQTSGSLREQFF
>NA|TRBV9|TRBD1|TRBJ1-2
TGTGCCAGCAGCCCGGACAGGAATTATGGCTACACCTTC
CASSPDRNYGYTF
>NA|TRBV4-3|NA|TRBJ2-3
TGCGCCAGCAGCCAAGATAGCGCGGCTCGAGGAGATACGCAGTATTTT
CASSQDSAARGDTQYF
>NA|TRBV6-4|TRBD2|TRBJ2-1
TGTGCCAGCAGTGACTCGGGGGAGGGCTTCAATGAGCAGTTCTTC
CASSDSGEGFNEQFF
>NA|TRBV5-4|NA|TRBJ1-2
TGTGCCAGCAGCTTGGCCGGACGGGAACTGGGCTACACCTTC
CASSLAGRELGYTF
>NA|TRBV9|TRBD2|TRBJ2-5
TGTGCCAGCAGCGTAGGACTCCTAGCGGGAGAAGAGACCCAGTACTTC
CASSVGLLAGEETQYF
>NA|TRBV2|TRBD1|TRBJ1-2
TGTGCCAGCAGTGGACAGGGGGGTGACTATGGCTACACCTTC
CASSGQGGDYGYTF
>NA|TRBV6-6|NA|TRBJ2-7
TGTGCCAGCAGTTACATCCGAAGAGGTTCCTACGAGCAGTACTTC
CASSYIRRGSYEQYF
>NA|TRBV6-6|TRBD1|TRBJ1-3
TGTGCCAGCAACCCGACAGGGACCTCTGGAAACACCATATATTTT
CASNPTGTSGNTIYF
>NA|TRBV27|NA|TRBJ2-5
TGTGCCAGCAGTTTAGCTAGTGGGGAGACCCAGTACTTC
CASSLASGETQYF
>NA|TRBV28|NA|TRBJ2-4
TGTGCCAGTGCAGACAGGCCTCTGGAAGCCAAAAACATTCAGTACTTC
CASADRPLEAKNIQYF
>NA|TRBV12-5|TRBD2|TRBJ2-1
TGTGCTAGTGGGACTAGCGGGGGGGTTAATGAGCAGTTCTTC
CASGTSGGVNEQFF
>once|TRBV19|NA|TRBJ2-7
TGTGCCAGTAGTGTCAACTCAATCGGACAGTCCCACGAGCAGTACTTC
CASSVNSIGQSHEQYF
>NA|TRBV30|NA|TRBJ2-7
TGTGCCTGGAGTGTAACTGTGTACGAGCAGTACTTC
CAWSVTVYEQYF
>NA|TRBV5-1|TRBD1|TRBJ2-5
TGCGCCAGCAGTACAGGGGGCGCGGGAGAGACCCAGTACTTC
CASSTGGAGETQYF